A single sample gave rise to the 27 T cell receptor beta chains below, sequenced in a study of CD8 T cells in ankylosing spondylitis. TCRdb re-analysed the 5' RACE reads in MiXCR, keeping a single row per CDR3 protein. The sample has about 340,000 distinct CDR3 sequences; 20% to 25% are singletons. Sequencing was carried out using blood, either unsorted or a sorted T cell fraction (not recorded which). The receptors originated from a male donor with ankylosing spondylitis or in good health (not recorded which).

The genes are TRBV4-1 and TRBJ2-1; weak D call: TRBD1 (6 bases). This CDR3 is built from 15 residues. Germline V gene lookup returns CDR1 MGHRA and CDR2 YSYEKL. V was shortened by 5 bases and J by 6 bases, with 17 bases between the two germline ends. The CDR3 sequence: CASSSGSTGFNEQFF. For the CDR3, the DNA is TGCGCCAGCAGCTCCGGATCTACAGGGTTCAATGAGCAGTTCTTC.

This clonotype was observed a few times. This rearrangement joins TRBV15 to TRBJ2-5; 9 bases fit TRBD1. CDR1 and CDR2 (germline): LNHNV, YYDKDF (reference sequence). CDR3 length: 16 amino acids. After removal of 4 bases from V and 6 bases from J, the junction contained 12 bases not matched to a gene. The CDR3 reads CATSIAGTGRLKTQYF. CDR3 DNA sequence: TGTGCCACCAGCATCGCCGGGACAGGGAGGTTAAAGACCCAGTACTTC.

The chain uses TRBV18 and TRBJ2-3; 8 bases match TRBD2. Germline CDR1 and CDR2: KGHSH and LQKENI. CDR3 length equals 14 residues. Trimming removed 5 bases from V and 4 bases from J; junction bases left unmatched: 5. DNA of the CDR3: TGTGCCAGCTCATCGGGACTAGAGGCAGATACGCAGTATTTT. Residues: CASSSGLEADTQYF.

This chain connects TRBV7-6 to TRBJ2-7; no firm D call. The length of the CDR3 is 16 residues. The germline V and J ends were trimmed by 3 bases and 3 bases, with 18 bases remaining between them. CDR1 SGHVS and CDR2 FNYEAQ come from the germline V gene. The CDR3 is CASSLSLGAGSYEQYF. The CDR3 DNA sequence: TGTGCCAGCAGCTTGTCTTTGGGCGCAGGAAGCTACGAGCAGTACTTC.

In this sample, this clonotype turned up a few times. This chain joins TRBV5-1 and TRBJ2-7; D may match TRBD1 or TRBD2 (5 bases each). The length of the CDR3 is 14 residues. The germline gives CDR1 SGHRS, CDR2 YFSETQ. Trimming cost V 0 bases and J 5 bases, with 12 bases left between them. CDR3 sequence reads: CASSLGGGWNEQYF. As DNA, the CDR3 is TGCGCCAGCAGCTTGGGTGGGGGTTGGAACGAGCAGTACTTC.

The chain links TRBV11-2 to TRBJ2-7; D remains unclear. CDR3 length: 12 amino acids. V lost 3 bases to trimming and J lost 4 bases, with 7 bases between them. The V gene's germline CDR1 is SGHAT and CDR2 FQNNGV. The CDR3 reads CASSLMVYEQYF. The CDR3 coding sequence is TGTGCCAGCAGCTTGATGGTTTACGAGCAGTACTTC.

The sample holds a few counts of this clonotype. In nucleotides, the CDR3 is TGTGCCAGCGTCGGTAGGGGGCCCTTCCGGGTGGATTTGTTCTTC. This encodes CASVGRGPFRVDLFF. This sequence joins TRBV12-3 or TRBV12-4 and TRBJ2-1, with TRBD1 matching 7 bases. V lost 8 bases, J lost 15 bases, and 22 bases stayed unmatched. CDR3 size: 15 residues.

Only one count was recorded for this clonotype. V is TRBV9 and J is TRBJ2-1, with TRBD2 matching 10 bases. Per the germline V gene, CDR1 is SGDLS and CDR2 is YYNGEE. Trimming at V came to 0 bases and at J to 7 bases, leaving 7 bases not matched to a gene. The CDR3 contains 16 residues. The CDR3 here is CASSVDTSGVFNEQFF. In nucleotides, the CDR3 is TGTGCCAGCAGCGTAGATACTAGCGGGGTTTTTAATGAGCAGTTCTTC.

This clonotype was observed at least ten times. The junction differs from germline at one of its ends, possibly a read error. This chain links TRBV4-1 with TRBJ2-3; a possible D gene is TRBD1 (6 bases). The CDR3 consists of 13 residues. Germline lookup yields CDR1 MGHRA and CDR2 YSYEKL. This CDR3 reads CASSPGGTDTQYF. Written as DNA, the CDR3 is TGTGCCAGCAGCCCAGGGGGCACAGATACGCAGTATTTT.

This clonotype was seen a few times. The V gene is TRBV7-2, the J gene TRBJ2-3; the match to TRBD2 covers 8 bases. Trimming removed 4 bases from V and 1 base from J; junction bases left unmatched: 4. The CDR3 sequence is 15 residues long. In germline, CDR1 is SGHTA, CDR2 FQGNSA. This CDR3 is CASSSHSGGTDTQYF. The CDR3 coding sequence is TGTGCCAGCAGCTCTCATAGCGGGGGCACAGATACGCAGTATTTT.

This clonotype was counted ten times or more. This chain links TRBV20-1 with TRBJ2-7; the match to TRBD1 covers 7 bases. Trimming took 0 bases from V and 0 from J; bases not matched to a gene: 5. Germline V gene lookup returns CDR1 DFQATT and CDR2 SNEGSKA (reference sequence). The CDR3 extends over 15 amino acids. CDR3 in DNA: TGCAGTGCTAGAGATGACAGGGCCACCTCCTACGAGCAGTACTTC. This translates into CSARDDRATSYEQYF.

On this clonotype itself: A much larger clone is a single base away; this may be a read error. This sequence joins TRBV29-1 and TRBJ2-7, with D hard to call. The CDR3 extends over 13 amino acids. Per the germline V gene, CDR1 is SQVTM and CDR2 is ANQGSEA. The CDR3 sequence is CSVEDRSSCEQYF. CDR3 nucleotides: TGCAGCGTTGAGGACCGGAGCTCCTGCGAGCAGTACTTC.

This clonotype appeared a few times. This rearrangement joins TRBV12-3 or TRBV12-4 to TRBJ2-3; D not certain. Trimming pared 3 bases from V and 4 bases from J, leaving 11 bases between. This CDR3 region has 14 residues. This chain's CDR3 is CASSFWVRPDTQYF. In nucleotides, the CDR3 is TGTGCCAGCAGTTTTTGGGTTCGCCCAGATACGCAGTATTTT.

This clonotype has a handful of counts. The chain joins TRBV7-2 to TRBJ2-1, with 7 bases aligning to TRBD1. Germline V gene data show CDR1 as SGHTA and CDR2 as FQGNSA. Losses at the gene ends were 5 bases for V and 9 bases for J; bases not matched to a gene: 7. The CDR3 covers 13 residues. The CDR3 bases are TGTGCCAGCAGCCCTACAGGGGCCGGTGAGCAGTTCTTC. Its translation: CASSPTGAGEQFF.

This clonotype was observed a few times. The genes are TRBV9 and TRBJ2-7; D is unclear. Trimming stripped 0 bases from V and 0 bases from J, with 7 bases between. This CDR3 region has 14 residues. CDR1 SGDLS and CDR2 YYNGEE come from the germline V gene. CDR3 nucleotide sequence: TGTGCCAGCAGCGTAGGAGTCAGCTCCTACGAGCAGTACTTC. It codes for CASSVGVSSYEQYF.

This clonotype showed up just a few times. This chain links TRBV29-1 with TRBJ2-7, with 8 positions matching TRBD2. Germline CDR1 reads SQVTM; CDR2 reads ANQGSEA. The CDR3 runs to 12 residues. V shed 7 bases, J shed 2 bases, and the junction held 4 bases outside the gene matches. CDR3 DNA sequence: TGCAGCGCCCGCGGGGGGACCTACGAGCAGTACTTC. It translates to CSARGGTYEQYF.

This chain connects TRBV29-1 to TRBJ2-1, with D possibly matching TRBD1 (5 bases). The V gene lost 3 bases and the J gene lost 10 bases, with 22 bases spanning the gap. Looked up from germline, CDR1 is SQVTM and CDR2 is ANQGSEA. This CDR3 has 15 amino acids. In nucleotides, the CDR3 is TGCAGCGTTGATGGGCAGGACGCAGGGAAAGTGGAGCAGTTCTTC. This gives the protein CSVDGQDAGKVEQFF.

V and J are TRBV6-1 and TRBJ2-1; 11 bases map to TRBD2. V shed 6 bases and J 3 bases; nucleotides not matched to a gene: 7. The germline V gene has CDR1 MNHNS and CDR2 SASEGT. The CDR3 sequence is 16 residues long. The DNA of the CDR3 is TGTGCCAGCAGCGGTCTGACTAGCGGGGTCTACAATGAGCAGTTCTTC. This translates into CASSGLTSGVYNEQFF.

This clonotype was seen more than once but under ten times. The chain combines TRBV12-3 or TRBV12-4 with TRBJ1-4; 9 bases map to TRBD1. Losses at the gene ends were 3 bases for V and 3 bases for J; bases not matched to a gene: 5. The CDR3 sequence is 16 residues long. CDR3: CASSFQNRGPNEKLFF. DNA of the CDR3: TGTGCCAGCAGTTTCCAGAACAGGGGGCCTAATGAAAAACTGTTTTTT.

This clonotype was counted a single time. The chain carries TRBV4-2 and TRBJ2-3; D possibly corresponds to TRBD2 (5 bases). Trimming pared 2 bases from V and 2 bases from J, leaving 8 bases between. The CDR3 is 14 residues long. CDR1 LGHNA and CDR2 YNFKEQ come from the germline V gene. The CDR3 bases are TGTGCCAGCAGCCAACCCCTAGCCACAGATACGCAGTATTTT. As protein: CASSQPLATDTQYF.

This chain joins TRBV6-5 and TRBJ2-1; TRBD2 matches at 10 bases. The V gene's germline CDR1 is MNHEY and CDR2 SVGAGI. CDR3 length: 13 amino acids. Germline trimming cut 1 base from V and 9 bases from J; bases unmatched to any gene: 0. CDR3 in amino acids: CASSYWTSGEQFF. The CDR3 region has the DNA TGTGCCAGCAGTTACTGGACTAGCGGTGAGCAGTTCTTC.

This clonotype was seen a few times. The chain carries TRBV15 and TRBJ2-1; TRBD2 aligns across 8 bases. Germline values: CDR1 LNHNV, CDR2 YYDKDF (reference sequence). The CDR3 is made up of 12 amino acids. Germline trimming cut 4 bases from V and 10 bases from J; bases unmatched to any gene: 3. DNA for the CDR3: TGTGCCACCAGCACTCCGGGAGGGGAGCAGTTCTTC. Translating gives CATSTPGGEQFF.

The V and J genes are TRBV7-6 and TRBJ2-1; D is ambiguous. CDR1 and CDR2 from the germline V gene are SGHVS and FNYEAQ. With 6 bases removed from V and 4 bases from J, the gap between germline ends came to 7 bases. This CDR3 is built from 12 residues. CDR3 residues: CASSERYNEQFF. The CDR3 DNA sequence: TGTGCCAGCAGTGAAAGATACAATGAGCAGTTCTTC.

There are a few counts of this clonotype. This chain connects TRBV12-3 or TRBV12-4 to TRBJ2-2, with D unclear. With 3 bases removed from V and 4 bases from J, the gap between germline ends came to 9 bases. The CDR3 is made up of 14 amino acids. CDR3 in amino acids: CASSFRPGTGELFF. In DNA, the CDR3 is TGTGCCAGCAGTTTCAGACCGGGCACCGGGGAGCTGTTTTTT.

This clonotype has just a few counts. The CDR3 DNA reads as TGCAGCGTTGTCACCGGGCGAAACGAGCAGTACTTC. Translation: CSVVTGRNEQYF. The V call is TRBV29-1, the J call TRBJ2-7, with D unclear. The CDR3 loop spans 12 amino acids. Trimming removed 4 bases at V and 5 bases at J, with 12 bases between. Germline V gives CDR1 SQVTM, CDR2 ANQGSEA.

The chain combines TRBV7-6 with TRBJ2-7, with D uncertain. V was cut by 3 bases and J by 0 bases, with 12 bases left in between. The CDR3 covers 15 residues. From germline, CDR1 is SGHVS and CDR2 FNYEAQ. The CDR3 DNA reads as TGTGCCAGCAGCTTCGAGGATGGCTCCTCCTACGAGCAGTACTTC. Amino acid sequence: CASSFEDGSSYEQYF.

The chain joins TRBV4-1 to TRBJ2-7; no clear D. CDR1 is MGHRA, CDR2 YSYEKL, per germline. V lost 0 bases and J lost 0, with 12 bases in between. The CDR3 length is 16 residues. This CDR3 reads CASSQESRPSSYEQYF. The CDR3 DNA follows: TGCGCCAGCAGCCAAGAATCCAGGCCGAGCTCCTACGAGCAGTACTTC.